These 14 T cell receptor beta chains came from one sample sequenced in a study of coeliac disease. Sequencing was performed with immunoSEQ multiplex PCR; in TCRdb, only in-frame clones are kept and a portion is missing. The sample yields roughly 8,000 clones, less than 75% seen once. Sequencing was done on a sample of intraepithelial lymphocytes from the gut. Every receptor here comes from a woman aged 55-69 years with celiac disease.

V usage is TRBV5-1 and J usage is TRBJ2-1, with 8 bases fitting TRBD1. Per the germline V gene, CDR1 is SGHRS and CDR2 is YFSETQ. CDR3 size: 15 residues. After removal of 6 bases from V and 9 bases from J, the junction contained 14 bases not matched to a gene. The CDR3 loop reads CASNYLGRGQGEQFF. The CDR3 region has the DNA TGCGCCAGCAACTACCTGGGCAGGGGGCAGGGTGAGCAGTTCTTC.

The chain couples TRBV9 to TRBJ2-5; perhaps TRBD2 as D (7 bases). Germline V gene lookup returns CDR1 SGDLS and CDR2 YYNGEE. Trimming pared 3 bases from V and 2 bases from J, leaving 17 bases between. This CDR3 is built from 16 residues. The chain's CDR3 is CASSAASGRGQETQYF. The DNA for the CDR3 is TGTGCCAGCAGCGCGGCCTCTGGGAGGGGGCAAGAGACCCAGTACTTC. Filled out from reference TRBV9 and TRBJ2-5, the complete variable domain reads DSGVTQTPKHLITATGQRVTLRCSPRSGDLSVYWYQQSLDQGLQFLIQYYNGEERAKGNILERFSAQQFPDLHSELNLSSLELGDSALYFCASSAASGRGQETQYFGPGTRLLVL.

This chain links TRBV7-2 with TRBJ2-3; 12 bases align to TRBD2. This CDR3 region has 16 residues. V lost 5 bases to trimming and J lost 5 bases; unmatched junction nucleotides: 8. Germline CDR1 SGHTA, CDR2 FQGNSA. In nucleotides, the CDR3 is TGTGCCAGCAGCCTGGGACTAGCGGGCGCTGTAGATACGCAGTATTTT. Its protein is CASSLGLAGAVDTQYF.

The CDR3 DNA sequence: TGTGCCAGTAGTGGCATACTAGCGGGAATAAACATTCAGTACTTC. It yields the protein CASSGILAGINIQYF. The rearrangement uses TRBV19 and TRBJ2-4; 10 bases align to TRBD2. The V gene end was trimmed by 5 bases and the J gene end by 6 bases; junction bases not matched to a gene: 7. From germline, CDR1 is LNHDA and CDR2 SQIVND (reference sequence). CDR3 length: 15 residues. Together with reference TRBV19 and TRBJ2-4, the CDR3 gives the full variable domain: DGGITQSPKYLFRKEGQNVTLSCEQNLNHDAMYWYRQDPGQGLRLIYYSQIVNDFQKGDIAEGYSVSREKKESFPLTVTSAQKNPTAFYLCASSGILAGINIQYFGAGTRLSVL.

CDR3 nucleotides: TGTGCCAGCAGCTCGGGACTAGGTATTTTGAATGAGCAGTTCTTC. It translates to CASSSGLGILNEQFF. This chain joins TRBV13 and TRBJ2-1; the match to TRBD2 covers 8 bases. Germline V CDR1 and CDR2: PRHDT, FYEKMQ (reference sequence). Germline trimming cut 4 bases from V and 7 bases from J; bases unmatched to any gene: 9. CDR3 length equals 15 residues.

The V and J genes are TRBV27 and TRBJ2-7; 7 bases fit TRBD2. CDR1 and CDR2 (germline): MNHEY, SMNVEV (reference sequence). J gave up 4 bases and V 3 bases, and 6 bases lay outside the gene matches. The CDR3 consists of 14 residues. The CDR3 DNA follows: TGTGCCAGCAGTTTCAGCGGGGAAGCGTACGAGCAGTACTTC. Residues: CASSFSGEAYEQYF.

The genes are TRBV5-1 and TRBJ2-3; perhaps TRBD1 as D (6 bases). From germline, CDR1 is SGHRS and CDR2 YFSETQ. The CDR3 runs 16 residues. Trimming pared 4 bases from V and 1 base from J, leaving 16 bases between. The CDR3 here is CASSALSTGRTDTQYF. The CDR3 nucleotides read TGCGCCAGCAGCGCTCTCTCGACAGGACGCACAGATACGCAGTATTTT.

This clone has just a few counts. The CDR3 bases are TGTGCCAGCAGAATACTAGCGGGGTACAATGAGCAGTTCTTC. Its protein is CASRILAGYNEQFF. This rearrangement joins TRBV28 to TRBJ2-1, with 10 bases that match TRBD2. CDR1 MDHEN and CDR2 SYDVKM come from the germline V gene. The length of the CDR3 is 14 residues. V shed 6 bases and J 4 bases; nucleotides not matched to a gene: 3.

V and J are TRBV29-1 and TRBJ2-1; D possibly corresponds to TRBD1 (6 bases). CDR3 length: 12 residues. The germline CDR1 and CDR2 sequences are SQVTM and ANQGSEA. V gave up 3 bases and J gave up 14 bases, with 17 bases separating them. The CDR3: CSVEIRPGVKFF. As DNA, the CDR3 is TGCAGCGTTGAGATCCGGCCAGGGGTAAAGTTCTTC.

The genes are TRBV9 and TRBJ2-7; TRBD2 matches 7 bases. In germline, CDR1 is SGDLS, CDR2 YYNGEE. This CDR3 has 14 amino acids. J was trimmed by 3 bases and V by 3 bases; bases with no gene match: 6. The CDR3 nucleotides are TGTGCCAGCAGCGGGGGGGGGACCGACTACGAGCAGTACTTC. Translation gives CASSGGGTDYEQYF.

The chain employs TRBV4-2 and TRBJ1-3, with 8 bases fitting TRBD1. V shed 4 bases and J 4 bases; nucleotides not matched to a gene: 6. Germline V gene sequence: CDR1 LGHNA, CDR2 YNFKEQ. This CDR3 has 15 amino acids. The CDR3 region is CASSLGTGGGNTIYF. CDR3 DNA: TGTGCCAGCAGCCTGGGGACAGGAGGAGGAAACACCATATATTTT.

This clone came up once. The J gene is TRBJ1-2, the V gene TRBV5-5, with D possibly matching TRBD1 (5 bases). This CDR3 is built from 13 residues. From germline, CDR1 is SGHKS and CDR2 YYEKEE (reference sequence). Trimming stripped 4 bases from V and 1 base from J, with 8 bases between. The CDR3 reads CASSQGSNYGYTF. DNA for the CDR3: TGTGCCAGCAGCCAGGGCAGTAACTATGGCTACACCTTC.

This chain links TRBV16 with TRBJ1-2, with 9 bases that match TRBD1. J lost 8 bases, V lost 4 bases, and 5 bases had no gene match. The CDR3 loop spans 13 amino acids. Looked up from germline, CDR1 is KGHSY and CDR2 is FQNENV. CDR3 protein: CASSPQGAGGYTF. The CDR3, as DNA: TGTGCCAGCAGCCCACAGGGGGCTGGCGGCTACACCTTC.

J is TRBJ2-5 and V is TRBV9; a possible D gene is TRBD1 (6 bases). Trimming took 3 bases from V and 2 from J, leaving 8 bases between them. The germline CDR1 and CDR2 sequences are SGDLS and YYNGEE. This CDR3 contains 13 residues. CDR3 region: CASSAGQQETQYF. CDR3 nucleotides: TGTGCCAGCAGCGCAGGACAGCAAGAGACCCAGTACTTC.